The entry below describes one T cell receptor beta chain. V was clipped by 3 bases and J by 5 bases, with 16 bases between them. CDR3 length equals 15 residues. Germline V gene lookup returns CDR1 MDHEN and CDR2 SYDVKM. The sample belongs to a study of blood T cell repertoires in COVID-19. Authors' analysis steps: How many nucleated cells were present was estimated from reference gene primer amplification. The protocol was immunoSEQ multiplex PCR, while the TCRdb copy is restricted to in-frame clones and leaves out a portion. That table gives V, J and clone size, and the DNA gave D and trimming. The sample lists under 200,000 clones, about 85% occurring once.

The rearrangement uses TRBV28 and TRBJ2-5; D may be TRBD1 (6 bases). Sequenced sample: peripheral blood. The clonotype originates from a woman older than 75 in a cohort sampled during active or convalescent COVID-19. The CDR3 region is CASSLVGGEKETQYF. The CDR3 nucleotides are TGTGCCAGCAGTTTGGTTGGGGGCGAGAAGGAGACCCAGTACTTC.